The entry below gives a single T cell receptor (beta chain) sequence along with its context. Its specificity is unknown. V lost 8 bases, J lost 2 bases, and 5 bases stayed unmatched. Germline CDR1 KGHSH, CDR2 LQKENI. This CDR3 is 14 amino acids long. The data derive from a study of T cells in Graves' hyperthyroidism and ophthalmopathy. Overall study findings and caveats: Most thyroid clonotypes expanded above 0.001 appeared in blood too. The model forecast ophthalmopathy, anticipating it by a median about 7 months before onset.

It was RNA transcripts that yielded the amplified TCR beta CDR3 regions. The HTBI primer set served for first-round RT-PCR of the TCR CDR3. TCRdb passed the multiplex PCR reads through MiXCR, listing each CDR3 protein once. This sample has around 600,000 distinct CDR3 sequences, with around 14% found just once. Uncontrolled infection, other autoimmune disease, pregnancy and lactation each barred patients from inclusion. J is TRBJ2-5 and V is TRBV18; 10 nucleotides line up with TRBD1. The sequenced sample was blood. The TCR sequence derives from a woman aged 18-29 years with Graves' ophthalmopathy. CDR3 loop: CASPPGQGQETQYF. The CDR3, as DNA: TGTGCCAGCCCCCCGGGACAGGGGCAAGAGACCCAGTACTTC.